A selection of T cell receptor beta chains follows, all from one sample in a study of shared T cell receptors in the human thymus. Profiling relied on immunoSEQ multiplex PCR, and the TCRdb table lists in-frame clones only, not all of them. Of 720,000 or so clones listed, 70% to 90% are singletons. These sequences were also reported in another study, on human thymus T cells.

Sample: thymocytes. Source of these receptors: a girl in the first two years of life with a congenital heart defect. The CDR3 runs from the conserved cysteine through the conserved F or W. D genes are given only for firm matches. The size field is filled for only some rows; it gives once, few, many or a size class.

>TRBJ1-6|14|TRBV12-5|.|.
TGTGCTAGTGGTCCCATGGAGGCTAGTTCACCCCTCCACTTT
CASGPMEASSPLHF
>TRBJ1-2|15|TRBV5-1|.|.
TGCGCCAGCCGACTAGGGACGATGGCAAGCTATGGCTACACCTTC
CASRLGTMASYGYTF
>TRBJ1-4|15|TRBV27|.|.
TGTGCCAGCAGCCTCATGGGGCACACTAATGAAAAACTGTTTTTT
CASSLMGHTNEKLFF
>TRBJ1-2|17|TRBV27|.|TRBD1
TGTGCCAGCACCCCAACTGGAGGACAGGAGAATTCCTATGGCTACACCTTC
CASTPTGGQENSYGYTF
>TRBJ1-1|18|TRBV13|.|.
TGTGCCAGCAGCTTCGGACAGCCAACAGGCGTTTTCAACACTGAAGCTTTCTTT
CASSFGQPTGVFNTEAFF
>TRBJ2-7|13|TRBV5-1|.|.
TGCGCCAGCAGCTTGGTGGGCCTCTACGAGCAGTACTTC
CASSLVGLYEQYF
>TRBJ2-1|15|TRBV10-3|.|.
TGTGCCATCAGTGAGGTTAGCGACCCCGGCCATGAGCAGTTCTTC
CAISEVSDPGHEQFF
>TRBJ2-7|15|TRBV5-8|.|TRBD2
TGTGCCAGCAGCTCAGATAGCGGGAGCTCCTACGAGCAGTACTTC
CASSSDSGSSYEQYF
>TRBJ1-1|15|TRBV4-3|.|.
TGCGCCAGCAGCCAAACCCCTTGGAGGAACACTGAAGCTTTCTTT
CASSQTPWRNTEAFF
>TRBJ1-1|18|TRBV19|.|TRBD1
TGTGCCAGTAGTATAACCCAGGAAGGGACAGGGGGGGGCACTGAAGCTTTCTTT
CASSITQEGTGGGTEAFF
>TRBJ2-7|15|TRBV5-1|.|TRBD1
TGCGCCAGCAGCTGGGCACAGGGGAGCAAGTACGAGCAGTACTTC
CASSWAQGSKYEQYF
>TRBJ1-2|14|TRBV2|once|.
TGTGCCAGCAGTGACAGGGCCACGGACTATGGCTACACCTTC
CASSDRATDYGYTF
>TRBJ2-1|19|TRBV27|.|.
TGTGCCAGCAGCACTGACAGGAGACCGACCGTTCTGTGGTACAATGAGCAGTTCTTC
CASSTDRRPTVLWYNEQFF
>TRBJ2-3|15|TRBV7-2|.|TRBD1
TGTGCCAGCAGCTTACAAGACAGGGGGCGCGAAGCGCAGTATTTT
CASSLQDRGREAQYF
>TRBJ2-2|16|TRBV18|.|TRBD1
TGTGCCAGCTCACCTCAGGACAGGGGTGGAACCGGGGAGCTGTTTTTT
CASSPQDRGGTGELFF
>TRBJ1-1|13|TRBV5-1|.|.
TGCGCCAGCAGCTCCAGGGTGAACACTGAAGCTTTCTTT
CASSSRVNTEAFF
>TRBJ2-2|16|TRBV4-3|once|TRBD2
TGCGCCAGCAGCCCGGGGGGGTCTAGCGGGGGTTTGGAGCTGTTTTTT
CASSPGGSSGGLELFF
>TRBJ1-1|17|TRBV7-9|.|TRBD1
TGTGCCAGCAGCTTCCCAAACAGGGGTCGCATGAACACTGAAGCTTTCTTT
CASSFPNRGRMNTEAFF
>TRBJ2-2|13|TRBV6-5|.|.
TGTGCCAGCAGCCAAGACAGCACCGGGGAGCTGTTTTTT
CASSQDSTGELFF